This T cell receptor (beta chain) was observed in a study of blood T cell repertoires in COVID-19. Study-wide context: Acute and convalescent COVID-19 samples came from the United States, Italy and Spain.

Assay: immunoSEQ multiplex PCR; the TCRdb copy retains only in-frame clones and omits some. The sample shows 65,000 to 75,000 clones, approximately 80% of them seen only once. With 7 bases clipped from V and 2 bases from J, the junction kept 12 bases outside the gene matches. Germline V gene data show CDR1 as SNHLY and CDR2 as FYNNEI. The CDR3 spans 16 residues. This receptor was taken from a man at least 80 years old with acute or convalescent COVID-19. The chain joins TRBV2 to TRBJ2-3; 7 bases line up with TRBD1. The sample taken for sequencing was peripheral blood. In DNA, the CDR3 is TGTGCCAGCACCCAGACCACAGGGGCCGCCACAGATACGCAGTATTTT. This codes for CASTQTTGAATDTQYF.